The sample holds many counts of the clone carrying this T cell receptor (beta chain). Its cognate antigen is unknown. It was with a sample-barcoded 5' primer and a J-beta primer mix that a second PCR of roughly 7 to 12 cycles was run. Every sample gave at least 2.5 million paired-end reads containing CDR3. Each CDR3 protein gets one entry after TCRdb re-called the 5' RACE reads with MiXCR. This sample carries about 590,000 distinct CDR3 sequences, about 30% of them seen once, and the ten largest clones take roughly 14%. The sample comes from a study of blood T cells in healthy people across ages. The study's findings and limits: The study lacked donor CMV status, which possibly confounded expanded clonotype changes.

Per germline, CDR1 LGHNA and CDR2 YNFKEQ. With V trimmed by 4 bases and J by 4 bases, 7 bases remained unmatched. CDR3 length: 16 amino acids. Material for sequencing was blood. The origin of this receptor is a woman older than 75 in good health. The V call is TRBV4-2, the J call TRBJ2-5; 12 bases agree with TRBD2. The chain's CDR3 is CASSPYTSGGTETQYF. CDR3 nucleotide sequence: TGTGCCAGCAGCCCGTACACTAGCGGGGGGACAGAGACCCAGTACTTC.